These 19 T cell receptor beta chains came from one sample sequenced in a study of CXCR3-negative and CXCR3-positive naive CD8 T cells (dated by TCRdb to about 2019). On the study overall, not on this receptor specifically: TRB CDR3s from CXCR3-positive naive cells showed higher hydrophobicity (lower Kidera factor 4), lower energy, and higher strength and volume indices than CXCR3-negative naive cells.

Which antigens these TCRs recognize remains unknown. For sequencing, a NextSeq 550 was employed. The Human TCR Profiling Kit (MiLaboratory) was used to make UMI-labeled 5' RACE TRB cDNA libraries. TCRdb reprocessed the reads into one record per CDR3 protein sequence, lacking DNA. The sample table gives some 120,000 distinct CDR3 sequences. Around 0.36% of the sample belongs to the ten largest clones. The sample was naive CXCR3+ CD8+ T cells from blood. In the paper's terms, the cell subset or site label means: CD45RO-CCR7+CD27+CD95- naive CD8+ T cells expressing CXCR3 (TNR3+). These receptors were collected from a human donor in good health. Some clones in this sample may be carry-over from other donors' samples.

The rearrangement uses TRBV19 and TRBJ2-7. The CDR3 runs 14 residues. CDR1 and CDR2 from the germline V gene are LNHDA and SQIVND (reference sequence). This CDR3 reads CASSIVDRSYEQYF.

The rearrangement joins TRBV2 to TRBJ2-1; TCRdb calls TRBD1, which cannot be checked without DNA. Looked up from germline, CDR1 is SNHLY and CDR2 is FYNNEI. The CDR3 consists of 16 residues. The CDR3 sequence is CASSEGWGDAYNEQFF.

The V gene is TRBV7-9, the J gene TRBJ2-7. CDR1 is SEHNR and CDR2 is FQNEAQ in the germline V gene (reference sequence). The length of the CDR3 is 13 residues. CDR3 protein: CASSLDGSYEQYF.

The gene calls are TRBV3-1 and TRBJ2-3; TCRdb's D gene call, TRBD1, goes unchecked for lack of DNA. CDR1 is LGHDT and CDR2 is YNNKEL in the germline V gene (reference sequence). This CDR3 is 19 amino acids long. CDR3 protein: CASSQDYLVTGEGTDTQYF.

V gene TRBV7-9 combines with J gene TRBJ2-7. The CDR3 is 13 amino acids. Germline V CDR1 and CDR2: SEHNR, FQNEAQ (reference sequence). The CDR3 loop reads CASSSPGALEQYF. Full variable domain (remainder filled in from reference TRBV7-9 and TRBJ2-7): DTGVSQNPRHKITKRGQNVTFRCDPISEHNRLYWYRQTLGQGPEFLTYFQNEAQLEKSRLLSDRFSAERPKGSFSTLEIQRTEQGDSAMYLCASSSPGALEQYFGPGTRLTVT.

The chain employs TRBV18 and TRBJ2-7; TCRdb's D gene call, TRBD2, goes unchecked for lack of DNA. Germline-derived CDR1 and CDR2 are KGHSH and LQKENI. The CDR3 sequence is 16 residues long. This CDR3 reads CASSPNNPGLIGEQYF.

This sequence joins TRBV29-1 and TRBJ2-3; the TCRdb call, TRBD1, lacks DNA for checking. This CDR3 region has 11 residues. Germline V gene sequence: CDR1 SQVTM, CDR2 ANQGSEA. CDR3 sequence: CSGRQGDTQYF.

The chain employs TRBV7-6 and TRBJ2-3; the D gene TCRdb calls, TRBD2, cannot be checked with no DNA. In germline, CDR1 is SGHVS, CDR2 FNYEAQ. The length of the CDR3 is 16 residues. This CDR3 reads CASSLTSGGLGDTQYF.

The CDR3 is CASSLSRGSSEQFF. The chain employs TRBV27 and TRBJ2-1; no DNA is available, so the TRBD1 call from TCRdb remains unchecked. Germline-derived CDR1 and CDR2 are MNHEY and SMNVEV (reference sequence). CDR3 size: 14 residues.

The gene calls are TRBV28 and TRBJ2-1; with no DNA, the TCRdb D assignment of TRBD2 cannot be verified. This CDR3 contains 16 residues. The V gene's germline CDR1 is MDHEN and CDR2 SYDVKM. The CDR3 protein is CASQFPREGLYNEQFF.

J is TRBJ2-7 and V is TRBV28. The CDR3 has 12 residues. Per germline, CDR1 MDHEN and CDR2 SYDVKM. The CDR3 region is CASSPGPYVQYF.

The chain recombines TRBV14 with TRBJ2-3. In germline, CDR1 is SGHDN, CDR2 FVKESK. This CDR3 has 13 amino acids. CDR3 amino acids: CASSQDLPDTQYF.

V and J are TRBV11-2 and TRBJ2-5; the TCRdb D gene call, TRBD1, has no DNA to confirm it. CDR3 size: 16 residues. CDR1 is SGHAT and CDR2 is FQNNGV in the germline V gene. CDR3 sequence reads: CASSLEGQVYQETQYF.

The V and J genes are TRBV28 and TRBJ2-7; TCRdb proposes TRBD1, but this gene call is untestable without DNA. This CDR3 region has 14 residues. Germline V lookup: CDR1 MDHEN, CDR2 SYDVKM. The chain's CDR3 is CASTQGHGVYEQYF.

V and J are TRBV14 and TRBJ2-7; TCRdb names TRBD1, which stays unverified in the absence of DNA. CDR1 SGHDN and CDR2 FVKESK come from the germline V gene. This CDR3 contains 13 residues. CDR3 loop: CASSQARGGEQYF.

The chain combines TRBV7-6 with TRBJ1-6; TCRdb indicates TRBD1, and absent DNA this call remains unverified. Per the germline V gene, CDR1 is SGHVS and CDR2 is FNYEAQ. The CDR3 is 15 residues long. CDR3 region: CASSLGTTPNSPLHF.

The chain has TRBV19 and TRBJ2-2; TCRdb's D gene call, TRBD1, goes unchecked for lack of DNA. The CDR3 totals 15 residues. The germline gives CDR1 LNHDA, CDR2 SQIVND (reference sequence). CDR3 amino acids: CASSIGAAGTGELFF.

This sequence joins TRBV10-1 and TRBJ2-1; no DNA is available, so the TRBD1 call from TCRdb remains unchecked. The germline V gene encodes CDR1 WNHNN and CDR2 SYGVQD (reference sequence). The CDR3 is 18 amino acids. The CDR3 here is CASSAVRGSSKSYNEQFF.

This chain links TRBV4-2 with TRBJ1-5; the D gene TCRdb calls, TRBD1, cannot be checked with no DNA. The CDR3 has 16 residues. CDR1 and CDR2 (germline): LGHNA, YNFKEQ. The CDR3 reads CASSQERAMANQPQHF.